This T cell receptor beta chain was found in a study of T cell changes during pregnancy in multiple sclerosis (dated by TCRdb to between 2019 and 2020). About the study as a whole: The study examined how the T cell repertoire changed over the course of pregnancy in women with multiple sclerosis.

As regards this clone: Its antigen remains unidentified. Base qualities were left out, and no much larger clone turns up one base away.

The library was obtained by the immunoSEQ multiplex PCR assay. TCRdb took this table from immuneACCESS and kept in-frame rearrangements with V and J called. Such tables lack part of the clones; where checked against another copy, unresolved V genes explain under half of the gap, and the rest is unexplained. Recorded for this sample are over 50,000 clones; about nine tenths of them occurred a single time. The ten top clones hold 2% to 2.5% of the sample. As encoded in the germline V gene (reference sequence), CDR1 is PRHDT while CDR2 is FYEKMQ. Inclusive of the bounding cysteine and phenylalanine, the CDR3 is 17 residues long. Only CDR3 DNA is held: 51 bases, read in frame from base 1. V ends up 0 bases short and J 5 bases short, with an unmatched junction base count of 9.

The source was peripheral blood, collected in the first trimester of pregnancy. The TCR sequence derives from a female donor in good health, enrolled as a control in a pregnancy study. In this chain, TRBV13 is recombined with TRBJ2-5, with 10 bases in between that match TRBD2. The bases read TGTGCCAGCAGCTTAGGATTCAGCGGGAGGGCCCTCGAGACCCAGTACTTC. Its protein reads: CASSLGFSGRALETQYF.